One sample yielded the 18 T cell receptor beta chains listed below, sequenced in a study of human T cells and chemical hapten exposure. TCRdb re-derived calls from the RACE reads in MiXCR, one entry per CDR3 protein. Found here are some 71,000 distinct CDR3 sequences, over 9% of them singletons; the top ten hold about 6.9%. Time point meaning: patch test 2, 6 weeks after DPC sensitization. Sample treatment: therapeutic diphenylcyclopropenone sensitization with weekly scalp DPC. Sample: whole blood, taken in connection with sensitization to the hapten diphenylcyclopropenone (DPC). These receptors all come from a woman between 45 and 65 years old with alopecia areata. Some clones in this sample may be carry-over from other donors' samples.

The sample holds many counts of this clonotype. The genes are TRBV30 and TRBJ2-2; the D gene is possibly TRBD1 (5 bases). The V and J ends lost 1 base and 7 bases respectively, with 13 bases between them. CDR1 GTSNPN and CDR2 SVGIG come from the germline V gene (reference sequence). CDR3 size: 14 residues. CDR3 sequence reads: CAWSEGEFSGELFF. The CDR3 coding sequence is TGTGCCTGGAGTGAAGGGGAATTCAGCGGGGAGCTGTTTTTT.

In its sample, this clonotype was seen many times. V gene TRBV7-2 combines with J gene TRBJ2-1; 7 bases match TRBD1. The CDR3 contains 17 residues. After removal of 5 bases from V and 6 bases from J, the junction contained 16 bases not matched to a gene. Germline assignment: CDR1 SGHTA and CDR2 FQGNSA. CDR3 protein: CASSLRPGTELFNEQFF. CDR3 DNA sequence: TGTGCCAGCAGCCTCAGGCCCGGGACAGAGCTTTTCAATGAGCAGTTCTTC.

This clonotype was counted only a few times. The gene calls are TRBV5-4 and TRBJ1-3, with D uncertain. The V gene lost 0 bases and the J gene lost 2 bases, with 6 bases spanning the gap. The CDR3 totals 14 residues. The V gene's germline CDR1 is SGHNT and CDR2 YYREEE (reference sequence). CDR3 loop: CASSLEATGNTIYF. The CDR3 DNA sequence: TGTGCCAGCAGCTTGGAGGCGACTGGAAACACCATATATTTT.

The J gene is TRBJ2-1, the V gene TRBV27; no clear D. CDR1 is MNHEY and CDR2 is SMNVEV in the germline V gene (reference sequence). Trimming left V 5 bases short and J 6 bases short, with 14 bases between. The CDR3 has 14 amino acids. This CDR3 reads CASSTPSTTNEQFF. Here the CDR3 DNA reads TGTGCCAGCAGTACCCCTAGTACCACCAATGAGCAGTTCTTC.

The chain carries TRBV6-6 and TRBJ2-5, with D tentatively TRBD1 or TRBD2 (5 bases each). Germline CDR1 and CDR2: MNHNY and SVGAGI (reference sequence). The CDR3 length is 15 residues. Between the trimmed V and J ends, which lost 6 bases and 3 bases, there was a span of 17 bases. The CDR3: CASSPISQGEETQYF. The CDR3 DNA reads TGTGCCAGCAGCCCTATTTCGCAGGGAGAAGAGACCCAGTACTTC.

The CDR3 reads CASSVGTRYGYTF. Written as DNA, the CDR3 is TGTGCCAGCAGCGTGGGGACACGGTATGGCTACACCTTC. The V gene is TRBV7-9, the J gene TRBJ1-2, with D perhaps matching TRBD1 (6 bases). The V end lost 5 bases, the J end lost 5 bases, and 12 bases lay between the germline ends. Germline-derived CDR1 and CDR2 are SEHNR and FQNEAQ (reference sequence). The CDR3 contains 13 residues.

This clonotype has more than one count but fewer than ten. The rearrangement links TRBV13 to TRBJ2-7; 7 nucleotides line up with TRBD1. From germline, CDR1 is PRHDT and CDR2 FYEKMQ (reference sequence). The junction had 16 bases not matched to a gene; V was cut back by 5 bases and J by 3 bases. The CDR3 has 17 residues. CDR3: CASSTRNRGTAYYEQYF. Written as DNA, the CDR3 is TGTGCCAGCAGCACAAGAAACAGGGGAACAGCATACTACGAGCAGTACTTC. Supplemented by reference TRBV13 and TRBJ2-7, the full variable domain reads AAGVIQSPRHLIKEKRETATLKCYPIPRHDTVYWYQQGPGQDPQFLISFYEKMQSDKGSIPDRFSAQQFSDYHSELNMSSLELGDSALYFCASSTRNRGTAYYEQYFGPGTRLTVT.

This clonotype was seen many times. The chain has TRBV15 and TRBJ2-3, with 12 bases matching TRBD2. Germline assignment: CDR1 LNHNV and CDR2 YYDKDF (reference sequence). This CDR3 region has 16 residues. V was pared by 3 bases and J by 4 bases, with 5 bases of the junction left unmatched. This chain's CDR3 is CATSRNLAGGSDTQYF. CDR3 nucleotides: TGTGCCACCAGCAGGAATCTAGCGGGAGGGTCAGATACGCAGTATTTT.

This clonotype was picked up a small number of times. This chain links TRBV6-1 with TRBJ1-5; D call uncertain. Germline V gives CDR1 MNHNS, CDR2 SASEGT. The CDR3 totals 14 residues. V lost 11 bases and J 3 bases, leaving 17 bases between the germline ends. CDR3 bases: TGTGCCCCCAGCGGCCCCTGGGCCAATCAGCCCCAGCATTTT. This codes for CAPSGPWANQPQHF.

The chain joins TRBV29-1 to TRBJ1-2; TRBD1 is a possible D gene (5 bases). CDR3 size: 14 residues. V was cut by 5 bases and J by 3 bases, with 16 bases left in between. Per the germline V gene, CDR1 is SQVTM and CDR2 is ANQGSEA. CDR3 in DNA: TGCAGCGTTAGGGGAGCAGGAGGAGACTATGGCTACACCTTC. Its protein is CSVRGAGGDYGYTF.

This clonotype has more than one count but fewer than ten. This chain links TRBV18 with TRBJ2-3, with 12 bases identical to TRBD1. The germline V gene has CDR1 KGHSH and CDR2 LQKENI. The V gene end was trimmed by 2 bases and the J gene end by 5 bases; junction bases not matched to a gene: 11. The CDR3 consists of 18 residues. CDR3 coding DNA: TGTGCCAGCTCACCAACAGCCTGGGACAGGGGGCGCGGAGATACGCAGTATTTT. Translating gives CASSPTAWDRGRGDTQYF.

This clonotype was observed many times. V and J are TRBV11-2 and TRBJ2-1, with TRBD2 identical over 11 bases. CDR3 length: 15 amino acids. Germline loops: CDR1 SGHAT, CDR2 FQNNGV. Trimming cost V 2 bases and J 13 bases; bases outside gene matches: 10. In DNA form, the CDR3 reads TGTGCCAGCAGCTTAATCCTAGTGGGACTAGCGGATCAGTTCTTC. This codes for CASSLILVGLADQFF.

In its sample, this clonotype was seen many times. The genes are TRBV7-3 and TRBJ2-1; maybe TRBD1 (6 bases). The CDR3 covers 13 residues. V was cut by 4 bases and J by 5 bases, with 9 bases left in between. CDR1 is SGHTA, CDR2 FQGTGA, per germline. CDR3 in DNA: TGTGCCAGCAGCTCGGACAGAAACAATGAGCAGTTCTTC. This sequence encodes CASSSDRNNEQFF.

The CDR3 DNA reads as TGCAGTGCTAGAGGGCCAGGGACGCGAACTGAAAAACTGTTTTTT. It codes for CSARGPGTRTEKLFF. The chain carries TRBV20-1 and TRBJ1-4; D perhaps matches TRBD1 (5 bases). The V gene's germline CDR1 is DFQATT and CDR2 SNEGSKA (reference sequence). Trimming stripped 1 base from V and 7 bases from J, with 16 bases between. The CDR3 spans 15 residues.

In its sample, this clonotype was seen many times. The rearrangement links TRBV27 to TRBJ1-2; D gene uncertain. Per the germline V gene, CDR1 is MNHEY and CDR2 is SMNVEV (reference sequence). Trimming took 1 base from V and 2 from J, leaving 14 bases between them. The CDR3 covers 16 residues. For the CDR3, the DNA is TGTGCCAGCAGTTTATGGGGTGGTTACTCCAACTATGGCTACACCTTC. Translating it yields CASSLWGGYSNYGYTF.

This clonotype has at least ten counts. Relative to the germline gene, one junction end is altered; a read error may explain this. The chain carries TRBV3-1 and TRBJ2-7; 7 bases are shared with TRBD1. This CDR3 has 14 residues. Germline values: CDR1 LGHDT, CDR2 YNNKEL (reference sequence). CDR3 region: CASSQDRVKNEQYF. The DNA of the CDR3 is TGTGCCAGCAGTCAAGACAGGGTGAAAAACGAGCAGTACTTC.

This clonotype was detected many times. The chain uses TRBV2 and TRBJ2-2; TRBD2 matches at 11 bases. Per germline, CDR1 SNHLY and CDR2 FYNNEI. The J segment lost 4 bases and the V segment lost 6 bases, leaving 1 base of the junction unmatched. This CDR3 comprises 14 residues. The CDR3 nucleotides are TGTGCCAGCAGCGGACTAGCGGGCACCGGGGAGCTGTTTTTT. This encodes CASSGLAGTGELFF. Full variable domain (missing parts from reference TRBV2 and TRBJ2-2): EPEVTQTPSHQVTQMGQEVILRCVPISNHLYFYWYRQILGQKVEFLVSFYNNEISEKSEIFDDQFSVERPDGSNFTLKIRSTKLEDSAMYFCASSGLAGTGELFFGEGSRLTVL.

This clonotype has a handful of counts. The chain combines TRBV4-2 with TRBJ2-1; 9 bases fit TRBD1. V trimming: 4 bases; J trimming: 4 bases; junction bases outside the gene matches: 5. CDR3 size: 15 residues. CDR1 is LGHNA and CDR2 is YNFKEQ in the germline V gene. The CDR3 is CASSPADRGYNEQFF. The CDR3 region has the DNA TGTGCCAGCAGCCCCGCTGACAGGGGGTACAATGAGCAGTTCTTC.